The sequence of this T cell receptor beta chain was determined in a study of cytomegalovirus exposure and HLA in healthy donors. CDR1 and CDR2 (germline): SGHNT, YYREEE (reference sequence). Trimming cost V 4 bases and J 0 bases, with 16 bases left between them. The CDR3 runs 16 residues. The table lists this clone with a count of one. The PCR had 60 Vbeta and 13 Jbeta primers. The protocol was immunoSEQ multiplex PCR, while the TCRdb copy is restricted to in-frame clones and leaves out a portion. Of fewer than 200,000 clones in the sample, less than 90% were seen once. The rearrangement uses TRBV5-4 and TRBJ2-5; D uncertain. Sample: PBMCs. This sequence was found in a girl under three years old in good health and CMV-seronegative. Here the CDR3 reads CASSRWPSSHQETQYF. CDR3 nucleotides: TGTGCCAGCAGCCGCTGGCCATCTAGTCACCAAGAGACCCAGTACTTC.